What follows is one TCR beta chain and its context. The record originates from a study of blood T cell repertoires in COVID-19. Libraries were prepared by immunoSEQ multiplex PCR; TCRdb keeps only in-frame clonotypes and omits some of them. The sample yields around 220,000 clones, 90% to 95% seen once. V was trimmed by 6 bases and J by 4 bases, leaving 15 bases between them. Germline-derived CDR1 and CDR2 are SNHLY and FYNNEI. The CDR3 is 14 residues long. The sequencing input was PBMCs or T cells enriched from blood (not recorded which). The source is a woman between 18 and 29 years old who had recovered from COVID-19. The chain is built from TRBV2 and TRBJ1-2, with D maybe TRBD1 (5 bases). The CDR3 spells CASSSGLLAYGYTF. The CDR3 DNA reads TGTGCCAGCAGCTCGGGACTCTTAGCCTATGGCTACACCTTC.